This T cell receptor (beta chain) was obtained from a study of cytomegalovirus exposure and HLA in healthy donors. Study-wide points: As confirmed in vitro, three CMV-associated chains were specific for CMV antigens. Reports indicated that the classifier achieved high specificity and sensitivity in diagnosing cytomegalovirus status.

Germline CDR1 reads SGHRS; CDR2 reads YFSETQ. This CDR3 is 16 amino acids long. The germline V and J ends were trimmed by 4 bases and 6 bases, with 22 bases remaining between them. Here immunoSEQ multiplex PCR was the method, and the copy in TCRdb shows in-frame clones only, minus some. The sample holds approximately 230,000 clones, over 75% seen once. Notes on this clone: Its target is not known.

The rearrangement joins TRBV5-1 to TRBJ1-2; the D gene is possibly TRBD1 (6 bases). Sequenced material: PBMCs. This sequence was found in a man younger than 35 in good health and CMV-seropositive. Here the CDR3 reads CASSHKPLQGFDGYTF. The CDR3 bases are TGCGCCAGCAGCCATAAACCGCTACAGGGCTTCGATGGCTACACCTTC.